This is a list of T cell receptor beta chains from one sample in a study of patients and donors after allogeneic stem cell transplantation. TCRdb passed the RT-PCR reads through MiXCR, listing each CDR3 protein once. This sample has about 410,000 distinct CDR3 sequences, with around 15% found just once. Sequenced: blood, either unsorted or a sorted T cell fraction (not recorded which). Receptors were obtained from a human donor who was either an allogeneic HSCT recipient or a stem cell or donor lymphocyte infusion donor (not recorded which). It is not recorded whose cells these are; they may come from a transplant donor. Both conserved end residues are part of each CDR3. The order of the fields is clone size, D gene, V gene, J gene, CDR3 protein, CDR3 DNA. A D gene is named only where the DNA matches it firmly. The size of a clone is reported for some rows only, either as once, few or many, or as a class for expanded clones.

abundance: few; d_gene: TRBD2; v_gene: TRBV19; j_gene: TRBJ2-1; CDR3aa: CASRGTSGRSLSYNEQFF; CDR3nt: TGTGCCAGTAGGGGGACTAGCGGCAGGAGTCTCTCCTACAATGAGCAGTTCTTC
abundance: few; d_gene: .; v_gene: TRBV10-3; j_gene: TRBJ1-3; CDR3aa: CAILGGGNTIYF; CDR3nt: TGTGCCATCCTTGGAGGGGGAAACACCATATATTTT
abundance: .; d_gene: .; v_gene: TRBV10-3; j_gene: TRBJ2-1; CDR3aa: CAIRRSSGSSYNEQFF; CDR3nt: TGTGCCATCAGGAGGAGCAGTGGGAGCTCCTACAATGAGCAGTTCTTC
abundance: .; d_gene: .; v_gene: TRBV19; j_gene: TRBJ2-6; CDR3aa: CASSIDRAAAGANVLTF; CDR3nt: TGTGCCAGTAGTATAGACAGGGCCGCGGCAGGGGCCAACGTCCTGACTTTC
abundance: .; d_gene: .; v_gene: TRBV5-1; j_gene: TRBJ1-4; CDR3aa: CASSLERPNEKLFF; CDR3nt: TGCGCCAGCAGCTTGGAACGTCCTAATGAAAAACTGTTTTTT
abundance: many; d_gene: .; v_gene: TRBV18; j_gene: TRBJ1-4; CDR3aa: CASSQYGEKLFF; CDR3nt: TGTGCCAGCTCACAGTACGGTGAAAAACTGTTTTTT
abundance: .; d_gene: TRBD1; v_gene: TRBV20-1; j_gene: TRBJ1-1; CDR3aa: CSPSSDRENTEAFF; CDR3nt: TGCAGTCCCTCCTCGGACAGGGAGAACACTGAAGCTTTCTTT
abundance: .; d_gene: .; v_gene: TRBV30; j_gene: TRBJ2-3; CDR3aa: CAWSPSTDTQYF; CDR3nt: TGTGCCTGGAGCCCCTCCACAGATACGCAGTATTTT
abundance: few; d_gene: .; v_gene: TRBV4-3; j_gene: TRBJ2-2; CDR3aa: CASSHHRQGGGELFF; CDR3nt: TGCGCCAGCAGCCATCACAGACAGGGAGGCGGGGAGCTGTTTTTT
abundance: few; d_gene: .; v_gene: TRBV5-1; j_gene: TRBJ2-4; CDR3aa: CASSSSRGSAGPAKNIQYF; CDR3nt: TGCGCCAGCAGCTCCTCCCGGGGTTCGGCAGGGCCGGCCAAAAACATTCAGTACTTC
abundance: many; d_gene: .; v_gene: TRBV20-1; j_gene: TRBJ2-4; CDR3aa: CSAIPVEIAKNIQYF; CDR3nt: TGCAGTGCTATCCCGGTAGAAATAGCCAAAAACATTCAGTACTTC
abundance: many; d_gene: .; v_gene: TRBV9; j_gene: TRBJ1-6; CDR3aa: CASSLGRNNSPLHF; CDR3nt: TGTGCCAGCAGTTTAGGGCGAAATAATTCACCCCTCCACTTT
abundance: .; d_gene: .; v_gene: TRBV3-1; j_gene: TRBJ1-6; CDR3aa: CASSNREGSPLHF; CDR3nt: TGTGCCAGCAGTAACAGGGAAGGTTCACCCCTCCACTTT
abundance: few; d_gene: .; v_gene: TRBV14; j_gene: TRBJ1-1; CDR3aa: CASSRLVRLVWDTEAFF; CDR3nt: TGTGCCAGCAGTCGTTTAGTCCGACTGGTTTGGGACACTGAAGCTTTCTTT
abundance: many; d_gene: TRBD2; v_gene: TRBV4-2; j_gene: TRBJ2-1; CDR3aa: CASSLRLAGVSNEQFF; CDR3nt: TGTGCCAGCAGCCTTAGACTAGCGGGAGTAAGCAATGAGCAGTTCTTC
abundance: .; d_gene: .; v_gene: TRBV5-5; j_gene: TRBJ1-1; CDR3aa: CASGRDMNTEAFF; CDR3nt: TGTGCCAGCGGTCGAGATATGAACACTGAAGCTTTCTTT
abundance: few; d_gene: .; v_gene: TRBV24-1; j_gene: TRBJ1-2; CDR3aa: CATSEPTKGYGYTF; CDR3nt: TGTGCCACCAGTGAACCGACCAAAGGCTATGGCTACACCTTC
abundance: few; d_gene: .; v_gene: TRBV5-1; j_gene: TRBJ1-2; CDR3aa: CASSPRQPYGYTF; CDR3nt: TGCGCCAGCAGCCCCCGACAGCCCTATGGCTACACCTTC
abundance: few; d_gene: .; v_gene: TRBV20-1; j_gene: TRBJ1-2; CDR3aa: CSARDRVGGYTF; CDR3nt: TGCAGTGCTAGAGATCGGGTAGGGGGCTACACCTTC
abundance: few; d_gene: .; v_gene: TRBV4-3; j_gene: TRBJ1-2; CDR3aa: CASSQEGRGANYGYTF; CDR3nt: TGCGCCAGCAGCCAAGAGGGGAGGGGCGCAAACTATGGCTACACCTTC
abundance: .; d_gene: .; v_gene: TRBV5-5; j_gene: TRBJ1-6; CDR3aa: CASSVDTYSPLHF; CDR3nt: TGTGCCAGCAGCGTAGACACTTATTCACCCCTCCACTTT
abundance: .; d_gene: .; v_gene: TRBV5-1; j_gene: TRBJ2-2; CDR3aa: CASSFPSRDTGELFF; CDR3nt: TGCGCCAGCAGCTTCCCTAGCCGGGACACCGGGGAGCTGTTTTTT
abundance: few; d_gene: TRBD2; v_gene: TRBV9; j_gene: TRBJ2-2; CDR3aa: CASSRRLAGNTGELFF; CDR3nt: TGTGCCAGCAGCCGCCGACTAGCGGGGAACACCGGGGAGCTGTTTTTT
abundance: .; d_gene: .; v_gene: TRBV5-1; j_gene: TRBJ2-5; CDR3aa: CASSLRREQETQYF; CDR3nt: TGCGCCAGCAGCTTGAGGAGGGAACAAGAGACCCAGTACTTC
abundance: .; d_gene: .; v_gene: TRBV10-3; j_gene: TRBJ1-6; CDR3aa: CAISERGQGDSPLHF; CDR3nt: TGTGCCATCAGTGAGAGAGGTCAGGGCGATTCACCCCTCCACTTT
abundance: few; d_gene: .; v_gene: TRBV12-3/TRBV12-4; j_gene: TRBJ1-4; CDR3aa: CASSLRSTNEKLFF; CDR3nt: TGTGCCAGCAGCCTACGGTCAACTAATGAAAAACTGTTTTTT
abundance: few; d_gene: .; v_gene: TRBV7-9; j_gene: TRBJ2-5; CDR3aa: CASSFPRGPETQYF; CDR3nt: TGTGCCAGCAGCTTTCCCCGGGGGCCCGAGACCCAGTACTTC
abundance: .; d_gene: TRBD1; v_gene: TRBV29-1; j_gene: TRBJ2-7; CDR3aa: CSVEGGEVYEQYF; CDR3nt: TGCAGCGTCGAAGGGGGCGAGGTCTACGAGCAGTACTTC
abundance: many; d_gene: .; v_gene: TRBV29-1; j_gene: TRBJ1-1; CDR3aa: CSVGLGYEAFF; CDR3nt: TGCAGCGTAGGACTGGGCTACGAAGCTTTCTTT
abundance: few; d_gene: TRBD1; v_gene: TRBV27; j_gene: TRBJ2-2; CDR3aa: CASSSRGLVSTGELFF; CDR3nt: TGTGCCAGCAGTAGTAGGGGGCTCGTCTCCACCGGGGAGCTGTTTTTT
abundance: few; d_gene: .; v_gene: TRBV6-1; j_gene: TRBJ2-2; CDR3aa: CASSRSQNGELFF; CDR3nt: TGTGCCAGCAGCCGGTCACAGAACGGGGAGCTGTTTTTT
abundance: many; d_gene: .; v_gene: TRBV12-3/TRBV12-4; j_gene: TRBJ2-6; CDR3aa: CASRDSSGANVLTF; CDR3nt: TGTGCCAGCAGGGACAGCTCTGGGGCCAACGTCCTGACTTTC
abundance: .; d_gene: TRBD2; v_gene: TRBV20-1; j_gene: TRBJ2-7; CDR3aa: CSARSPRTSDSYEQYF; CDR3nt: TGCAGTGCTAGATCCCCTCGGACTAGCGACTCCTACGAGCAGTACTTC
abundance: few; d_gene: .; v_gene: TRBV20-1; j_gene: TRBJ1-2; CDR3aa: CSAFPQARGGYTF; CDR3nt: TGCAGTGCCTTCCCCCAGGCAAGGGGCGGCTACACCTTC
abundance: few; d_gene: .; v_gene: TRBV30; j_gene: TRBJ2-4; CDR3aa: CAWSELGLVSYF; CDR3nt: TGTGCCTGGAGCGAACTAGGGCTCGTGTCGTACTTC